This T cell receptor (beta chain) was sequenced during a study of blood T cell repertoires in COVID-19. Study context: The United States, Italy and Spain provided the acute and convalescent COVID-19 samples. Sources were T cells, B-cell-depleted T cells, or PBMCs; the material itself was cDNA or gDNA.

Per the original methods: It was from reference gene primer amplification that nucleated cell counts were estimated. Clones were sequenced by immunoSEQ multiplex PCR, and TCRdb holds only the in-frame ones, with some missing. Clone size and the V and J calls come from that table; the DNA yielded D and trimming. This sample has about 250,000 clones, with around 85% found just once. The CDR3 contains 12 residues. Germline V lookup: CDR1 MNHEY, CDR2 SVGAGI. V shed 8 bases, J shed 3 bases, and the junction held 3 bases outside the gene matches. The sequenced sample was peripheral blood. The sequence was obtained from a woman aged 55-70 years with active or convalescent COVID-19. This sequence joins TRBV6-5 and TRBJ2-5; 7 positions match TRBD1. CDR3: CASRQGKETQYF. The CDR3, as DNA: TGTGCCAGCCGACAGGGAAAAGAGACCCAGTACTTC.